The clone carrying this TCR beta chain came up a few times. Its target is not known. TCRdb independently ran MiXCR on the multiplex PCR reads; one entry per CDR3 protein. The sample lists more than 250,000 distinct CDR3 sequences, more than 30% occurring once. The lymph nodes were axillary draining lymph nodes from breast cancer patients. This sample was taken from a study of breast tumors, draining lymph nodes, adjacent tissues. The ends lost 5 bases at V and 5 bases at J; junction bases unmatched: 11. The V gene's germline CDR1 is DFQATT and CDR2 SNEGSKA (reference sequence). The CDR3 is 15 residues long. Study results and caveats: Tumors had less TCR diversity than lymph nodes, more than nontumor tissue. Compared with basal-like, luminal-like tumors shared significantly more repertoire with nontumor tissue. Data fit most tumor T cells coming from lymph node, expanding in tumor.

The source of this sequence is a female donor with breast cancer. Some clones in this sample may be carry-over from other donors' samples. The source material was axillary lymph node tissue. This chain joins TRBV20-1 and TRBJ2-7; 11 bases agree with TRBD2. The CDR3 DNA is TGCAGTGCTTATTTGGGACTAGCGGAGATGAACGAGCAGTACTTC. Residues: CSAYLGLAEMNEQYF.